This T cell receptor beta chain was identified during a study of shared clonotypes between healthy human individuals. The CDR3 covers 12 residues. V lost 5 bases, J lost 8 bases, and 12 bases lay in between. CDR1 and CDR2 (germline): MNHEY, SMNVEV (reference sequence). Profiled with immunoSEQ multiplex PCR; TCRdb holds only in-frame clones, not every one. The repertoire holds around 1.1 million clones, with about 72% as singletons. This TCR came from a man aged 18 to 30 in good health. Some clones in this sample may be carry-over from other donors' samples. The chain links TRBV27 to TRBJ1-2; no firm D call. Sample: memory CD4+ T cells from PBMCs. Subset described: CD45RA-negative fraction. The CDR3 sequence is CASSPSMGGYTF. The CDR3 nucleotides are TGTGCCAGCAGTCCAAGCATGGGAGGCTACACCTTC.